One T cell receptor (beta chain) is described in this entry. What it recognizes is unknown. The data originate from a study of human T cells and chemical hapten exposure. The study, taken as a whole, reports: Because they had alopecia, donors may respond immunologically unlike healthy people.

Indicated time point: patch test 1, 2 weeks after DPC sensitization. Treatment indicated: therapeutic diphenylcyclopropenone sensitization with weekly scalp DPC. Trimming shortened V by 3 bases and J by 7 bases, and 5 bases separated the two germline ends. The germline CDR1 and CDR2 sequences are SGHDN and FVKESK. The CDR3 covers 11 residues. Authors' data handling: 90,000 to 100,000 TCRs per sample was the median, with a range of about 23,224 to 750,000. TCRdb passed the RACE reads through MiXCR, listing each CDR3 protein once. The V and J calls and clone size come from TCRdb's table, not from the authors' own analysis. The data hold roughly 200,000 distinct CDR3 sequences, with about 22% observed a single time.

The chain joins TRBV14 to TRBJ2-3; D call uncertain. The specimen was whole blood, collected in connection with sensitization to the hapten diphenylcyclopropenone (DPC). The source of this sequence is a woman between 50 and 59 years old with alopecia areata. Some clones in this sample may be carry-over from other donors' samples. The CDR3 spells CASSHPNTQYF. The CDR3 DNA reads TGTGCCAGCAGCCACCCAAATACGCAGTATTTT.